The sequence of this TCR beta chain was determined in a study of cytomegalovirus exposure and HLA in healthy donors. The study's findings and limits: A later analysis linked a missense variant in DCLRE1C to the trimming of TCR beta V and J genes.

PCR involved 60 Vbeta and 13 Jbeta primers. Here immunoSEQ multiplex PCR was the method, and the copy in TCRdb shows in-frame clones only, minus some. The profile covers approximately 81,000 clones, with less than 85% appearing a single time and 2% to 2.5% taken by the ten largest. In the case of this clone: What it recognizes is unknown.

V lost 3 bases to trimming and J lost 3 bases; unmatched junction nucleotides: 8. The CDR3 has 16 residues. Germline values: CDR1 ENHRY, CDR2 SYGVKD. Sequencing was performed on PBMCs. This chain uses TRBV10-3 with TRBJ2-5, with TRBD2 matching 9 bases. The receptor was derived from a woman aged 45-65 years in good health and CMV-seronegative. The CDR3 coding sequence is TGTGCCATCAGTGAAGCTAGCGGGGCGCTGAAAGAGACCCAGTACTTC. This translates into CAISEASGALKETQYF.